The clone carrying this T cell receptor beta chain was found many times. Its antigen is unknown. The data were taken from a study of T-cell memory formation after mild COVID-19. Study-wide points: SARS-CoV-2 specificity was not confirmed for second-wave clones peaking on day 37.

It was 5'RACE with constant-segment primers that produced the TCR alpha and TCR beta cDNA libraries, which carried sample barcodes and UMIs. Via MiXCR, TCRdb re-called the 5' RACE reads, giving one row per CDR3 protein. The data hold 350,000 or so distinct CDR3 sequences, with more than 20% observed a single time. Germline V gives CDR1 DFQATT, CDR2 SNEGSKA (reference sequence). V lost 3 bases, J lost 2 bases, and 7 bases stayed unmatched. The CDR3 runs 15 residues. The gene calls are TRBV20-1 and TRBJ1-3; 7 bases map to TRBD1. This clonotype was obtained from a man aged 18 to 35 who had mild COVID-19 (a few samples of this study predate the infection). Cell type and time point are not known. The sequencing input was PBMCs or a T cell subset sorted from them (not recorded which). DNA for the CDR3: TGCAGTGCTAGGGTTACCACAGGGGCTGGAAACACCATATATTTT. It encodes CSARVTTGAGNTIYF.